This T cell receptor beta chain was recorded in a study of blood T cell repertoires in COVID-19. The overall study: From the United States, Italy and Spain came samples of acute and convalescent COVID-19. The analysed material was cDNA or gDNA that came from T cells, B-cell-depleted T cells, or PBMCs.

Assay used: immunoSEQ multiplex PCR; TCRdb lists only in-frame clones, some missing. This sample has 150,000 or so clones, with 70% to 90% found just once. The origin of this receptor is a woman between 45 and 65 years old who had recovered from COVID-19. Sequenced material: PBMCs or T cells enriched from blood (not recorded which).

The CDR3 nucleotides read TGTGCCAGCTCACAGGAGGCTGGGTCCTATAATTCACCCCTCCACTTT. As protein: CASSQEAGSYNSPLHF. J is TRBJ1-6 and V is TRBV18, with D unresolved. V lost 4 bases and J 1 base, leaving 11 bases between the germline ends. The CDR3 extends over 16 amino acids. CDR1 is KGHSH, CDR2 LQKENI, per germline.